The following is a T cell receptor (beta chain) sequence with its context. The CDR3 loop spans 14 amino acids. V dropped 1 base and J dropped 6 bases, with 14 bases sitting between them. Germline values: CDR1 SGHDT, CDR2 YYEEEE. These data come from a study of response to subunit inactivated influenza vaccine. TCRdb recomputed calls from the RT-PCR reads with MiXCR, one row per CDR3 protein. Here the sample spans 800,000 to 1,000,000 distinct CDR3 sequences, 21% being singletons. The clonotype comes from a man over 45 who received an inactivated influenza vaccine. The sequencing here drew on PBMCs from blood, taken 5 days after vaccination. The chain combines TRBV5-6 with TRBJ2-7; D is perhaps TRBD1 or TRBD2 (5 bases each). Here the CDR3 DNA reads TGTGCCAGCAGCTTGTTCGGGATCGGGGCCGAGCAGTACTTC. This sequence encodes CASSLFGIGAEQYF.